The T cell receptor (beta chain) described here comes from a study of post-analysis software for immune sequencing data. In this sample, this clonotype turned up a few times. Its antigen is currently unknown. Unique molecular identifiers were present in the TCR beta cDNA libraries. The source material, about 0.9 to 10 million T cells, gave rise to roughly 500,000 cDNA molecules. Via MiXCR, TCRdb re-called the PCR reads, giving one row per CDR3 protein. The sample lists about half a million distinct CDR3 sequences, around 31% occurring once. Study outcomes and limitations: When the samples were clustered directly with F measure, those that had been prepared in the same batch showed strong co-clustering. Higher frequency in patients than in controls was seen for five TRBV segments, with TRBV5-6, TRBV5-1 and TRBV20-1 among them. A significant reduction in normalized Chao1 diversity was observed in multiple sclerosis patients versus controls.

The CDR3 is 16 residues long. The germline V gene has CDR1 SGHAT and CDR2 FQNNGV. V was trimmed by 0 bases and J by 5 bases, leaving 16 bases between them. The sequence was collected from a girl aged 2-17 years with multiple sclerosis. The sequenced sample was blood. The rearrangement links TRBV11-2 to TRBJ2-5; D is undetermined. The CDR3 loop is CASSLDFLTTRETQYF. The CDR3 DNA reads TGTGCCAGCAGCTTAGATTTTCTGACCACTCGGGAGACCCAGTACTTC.